These T cell receptor beta chains were read from a single sample in a study of Ad26.COV2.S vaccination and SARS-CoV-2 variants. Assay: immunoSEQ multiplex PCR; the TCRdb copy retains only in-frame clones and omits some. The table has about 410,000 clones, about 92% seen once. Here the sequenced sample was peripheral blood, taken in a trial of Ad26.COV2.S vaccine versus placebo. The source of these receptors is a person between 18 and 59 years old who received the Ad26.COV2.S COVID-19 vaccine or a placebo. The CDR3 runs from the conserved cysteine through the conserved F or W. A D gene is named only where the DNA matches it firmly. Expanded clones are given a class, and other clones once, few, many or no size at all.

V	J	size	D	DNA	CDR3
TRBV12-3/TRBV12-4	TRBJ2-7	.	.	TGTGCCAGCAGTTTGGTGGTCAGGGACGAGCAGTACTTC	CASSLVVRDEQYF
TRBV7-2	TRBJ1-1	few	.	TGTGCCAGCAGCTCCGGCCAGTGGAACACTGAAGCTTTCTTT	CASSSGQWNTEAFF
TRBV19	TRBJ2-1	.	.	TGTGCCAGTACTCTCGAGGGCTCCTACAATGAGCAGTTCTTC	CASTLEGSYNEQFF
TRBV19	TRBJ2-3	.	.	TGTGCCAGTAGTATGGGCGGGGGCACAGATACGCAGTATTTT	CASSMGGGTDTQYF
TRBV20-1	TRBJ1-3	once	.	TGCAGTGCTTTAGCAAGCACCATATATTTT	CSALASTIYF
TRBV9	TRBJ1-2	once	TRBD1	TGTGCCAGCAGCGCCCGGGACAGGTCTGGCTACACCTTC	CASSARDRSGYTF
TRBV7-8	TRBJ2-7	few	.	TGTGCCAGCAGCTTAGCATCCTACTCCTACGAGCAGTACTTC	CASSLASYSYEQYF
TRBV6-6	TRBJ1-1	.	TRBD1	TGTGCCAGCAGTCCACTCCAGGGGGTGAGAATGAACACTGAAGCTTTCTTT	CASSPLQGVRMNTEAFF
TRBV27	TRBJ2-5	few	.	TGTGCCACCCAAACACTGGGGCGTTCGGAGACCCAGTACTTC	CATQTLGRSETQYF
TRBV7-9	TRBJ1-4	.	TRBD1	TGTGCCAGCAGGCCACAGGGGGCCCTTAATGAAAAACTGTTTTTT	CASRPQGALNEKLFF
TRBV7-2	TRBJ2-5	once	TRBD2	TGTGCCAGCAGCTTAGTCTTGACTAGCGGCCAAGAGACCCAGTACTTC	CASSLVLTSGQETQYF
TRBV24-1	TRBJ1-2	.	.	TGTGCCACCAGTGACAACCCTCGGACGGGGATCTATGGCTACACCTTC	CATSDNPRTGIYGYTF
TRBV5-5	TRBJ2-7	.	.	TGTGCCAGCAGTCGGAAGGATTCCTACGAGCAGTACTTC	CASSRKDSYEQYF
TRBV3-1/TRBV3-2	TRBJ2-5	.	.	TGTGCCAGCAGCCAAGGGAGGACCCATACGGAGACCCAGTACTTC	CASSQGRTHTETQYF
TRBV7-6	TRBJ2-5	once	.	TGTGCCAGCACCCAAGGTAGGGCAGCAGGTGAGACCCAGTACTTC	CASTQGRAAGETQYF
TRBV5-6	TRBJ1-1	.	.	TGTGCCAGCAGCTTGTCCAGCAACACTGAAGCTTTCTTT	CASSLSSNTEAFF
TRBV24-1	TRBJ2-6	.	TRBD1	TGTGCCACCAGTGAAGGGGGCGGCTCTGGGGCCAACGTCCTGACTTTC	CATSEGGGSGANVLTF
TRBV7-2	TRBJ2-7	.	TRBD2	TGTGCCAGCAGGCCACCGGGAGGGTACGAGCAGTACTTC	CASRPPGGYEQYF
TRBV2	TRBJ2-4	.	.	TGTGCCAGCAGCTACAGGGAAAACATTCAGTACTTC	CASSYRENIQYF
TRBV6-6	TRBJ1-1	.	.	TGTGCCAGCAGCCGAGCCCCAGACAAAAACACTGAAGCTTTCTTT	CASSRAPDKNTEAFF
TRBV18	TRBJ2-7	.	TRBD1	TGTGCCAGCTCAGGACAGGGACGGTCCTCCGACGAGCAGTACTTC	CASSGQGRSSDEQYF
TRBV27	TRBJ2-1	.	TRBD2	TGTGCCAGCAGTATGGGACTAGCGGGGTCCCCGAGCTCCTACAATGAGCAGTTCTTC	CASSMGLAGSPSSYNEQFF
TRBV15	TRBJ1-6	.	.	TGTGCCACCAGCAGAGATGGGAGAGGGAGCGCCTATAATTCACCCCTCCACTTT	CATSRDGRGSAYNSPLHF
TRBV29-1	TRBJ2-5	.	.	TGCAGCGTAAAGGGGGGCCCAGGGGAGACCCAGTACTTC	CSVKGGPGETQYF
TRBV9	TRBJ2-3	.	TRBD2	TGTGCCAGCAGCGGTGGACTAGCGGGGGGGCCAGGGTCAGATACGCAGTATTTT	CASSGGLAGGPGSDTQYF
TRBV4-1	TRBJ1-6	few	TRBD1	TGCGCCAGCAGCCAAGACCCGGCGGGACAGGGGATATTTGGGAATTCACCCCTCCACTTT	CASSQDPAGQGIFGNSPLHF
TRBV9	TRBJ2-5	.	TRBD2	TGTGCCAGCAGCCCCGCCGGGACTACCACTCAAGAGACCCAGTACTTC	CASSPAGTTTQETQYF
TRBV28	TRBJ2-2	.	.	TGTGCCAGCAGTCCGCACCTCAGAAGTCTTTTCACCGGGGAGCTGTTTTTT	CASSPHLRSLFTGELFF
TRBV30	TRBJ2-3	.	.	TGTGCCTGGAGTCTTCTCGGGGTCAACACAGATACGCAGTATTTT	CAWSLLGVNTDTQYF
TRBV28	TRBJ2-3	.	.	TGTGCCAGCAGTTCCCCGGTGGGGGGCTGGGGCACAGATACGCAGTATTTT	CASSSPVGGWGTDTQYF
TRBV9	TRBJ2-2	.	TRBD1	TGTGCCAGCAGCCCGAACAGGGGTGGCACCGGGGAGCTGTTTTTT	CASSPNRGGTGELFF
TRBV6-1	TRBJ2-2	.	.	TGTGCCAGCAGTGAAGTGGGCAGGGAAGGCGGGGAGCTGTTTTTT	CASSEVGREGGELFF
TRBV18	TRBJ2-7	.	TRBD1	TGTGCCAGCTCACCGGGAAGAACAGGGGGCAGGGTCTACGAGCAGTACTTC	CASSPGRTGGRVYEQYF
TRBV15	TRBJ2-7	.	.	TGTGCCACCAGCAGAGGTCCCCTCGGGGGACTCTACGAGCAGTACTTC	CATSRGPLGGLYEQYF
TRBV2	TRBJ2-1	.	.	TGTGCCAGCAGTGAAGCGAGACATGAGCAGTTCTTC	CASSEARHEQFF
TRBV19	TRBJ2-6	.	.	TGTGCCAGTAGTGACACAGGGACTGGGGCCAACGTCCTGACTTTC	CASSDTGTGANVLTF
TRBV11-2	TRBJ2-2	.	.	TGTGCCAGCAGCTTAGTGACGACCGGGGAGCTGTTTTTT	CASSLVTTGELFF
TRBV2	TRBJ1-2	.	TRBD1	TGTGCCAGCAATACAAACACAGGGGTGGTCGGCTACACCTTC	CASNTNTGVVGYTF
TRBV2	TRBJ2-7	.	.	TGTGCCAGCAGTAGGGATGGTGGGTATCTGGGTGACGAGCAGTACTTC	CASSRDGGYLGDEQYF
TRBV19	TRBJ1-1	.	.	TGTGCCAGTAGCCTCGGGGCTGACGAAGCTTTCTTT	CASSLGADEAFF
TRBV27	TRBJ2-7	once	.	TGTGCCAGCAGTTTATCTACGGCTAGCTCCTACGAGCAGTACTTC	CASSLSTASSYEQYF
TRBV19	TRBJ1-6	.	.	.	CARGWGQGNF
TRBV7-6	TRBJ1-5	.	.	TGTGCCAGCAGCTTATCACCCCCCCAGGGTAATCAGCCCCAGCATTTT	CASSLSPPQGNQPQHF
TRBV7-2	TRBJ1-2	.	.	TGTGCCAGCAGCTTAGACGGGGGACGCGGCTACACCTTC	CASSLDGGRGYTF
TRBV5-1	TRBJ1-1	.	.	TGCGCCAGCAGCTTGTTTATGAACACTGAAGCTTTCTTT	CASSLFMNTEAFF